This TCR beta chain emerged from a study of regulatory T cells in long-lasting Graves disease. Trimming at V came to 0 bases and at J to 4 bases, leaving 3 bases not matched to a gene. The CDR3 runs 14 residues. Per germline, CDR1 MNHEY and CDR2 SMNVEV (reference sequence). Noted time point: newly diagnosed GD, antithyroid drugs for less than 3 months. Construction of the TCR library relied on RNA isolated from PBMCs. To make TCR beta libraries, researchers used iRepertoire HTBI primers and Arm-PCR of CDR3 regions. In TCRdb, the multiplex PCR reads were re-called with MiXCR into one record per CDR3 protein. The table includes 250,000 to 300,000 distinct CDR3 sequences, 18% detected once. This clonotype was counted only a few times. These records were also assigned to another study, of T cells in Graves' hyperthyroidism and ophthalmopathy. That report adds: Stable Graves' hyperthyroidism denoted no ophthalmopathy progression over 18 months.

The source was peripheral blood mononuclear cells (PBMCs), collected at new diagnosis, from a patient treated with antithyroid drugs. The genes are TRBV27 and TRBJ2-7, with 7 bases matching TRBD2. This TCR was sampled from a woman aged 25-40 years with Graves disease. CDR3 nucleotide sequence: TGTGCCAGCAGTTTATCGGGGGGGGGGTACGAGCAGTACTTC. Its protein is CASSLSGGGYEQYF.